This TCR beta chain was identified in a study of cytomegalovirus exposure and HLA in healthy donors. Whole-study results and caveats: Listed as cytomegalovirus-associated were roughly 180 TCR beta chains.

The assay was immunoSEQ multiplex PCR, and TCRdb's table has in-frame clones only and misses some. The repertoire consists of roughly 60,000 clones, with 90% to 97% occurring once and the leading ten covering about 0.96%. Germline V CDR1 and CDR2: SQVTM, ANQGSEA. V gave up 3 bases and J gave up 0 bases, with 11 bases separating them. This CDR3 is built from 14 residues. As concerns this clone: Its antigen is undetermined.

The chain uses TRBV29-1 and TRBJ1-2; D is ambiguous. Sequencing was done on a sample of PBMCs. This TCR was sampled from a man aged 18 to 29 in good health and CMV-seronegative. The CDR3 coding sequence is TGCAGCGTTGATGGTGGAGAAACTAACTATGGCTACACCTTC. Translation gives CSVDGGETNYGYTF. The variable domain in full, with the rest retrieved from reference TRBV29-1 and TRBJ1-2, is SAVISQKPSRDICQRGTSLTIQCQVDSQVTMMFWYRQQPGQSLTLIATANQGSEATYESGFVIDKFPISRPNLTFSTLTVSNMSPEDSSIYLCSVDGGETNYGYTFGSGTRLTVV.